This TCR beta chain came from a study of cytotoxic CD8 clonotypes in ibrutinib-treated CLL. PBMCs that had been cryopreserved were the source of 1.5 to 2.5 micrograms of genomic DNA for TCR beta libraries. Sequencing sought depths of 1 in 200,000 to 1 in 1 million T cells. Libraries were prepared by immunoSEQ multiplex PCR; TCRdb keeps only in-frame clonotypes and omits some of them. The repertoire consists of some 92,000 clones, with roughly 80% occurring once and the leading ten covering 20% to 25%. The V gene end was trimmed by 2 bases and the J gene end by 2 bases; junction bases not matched to a gene: 10. CDR1 is SGHDT, CDR2 YYEEEE, per germline. The CDR3 covers 18 residues. General observations from the study: Clonality was elevated at ibrutinib response and had returned toward baseline at progression. Contraction or stability on treatment characterized the public clonotypes, which were uncommon.

With regard to this clone: Its antigen remains unidentified.

The input for sequencing was PBMCs, taken after 24 months of ibrutinib treatment. This chain joins TRBV5-6 and TRBJ2-3, with 11 bases identical to TRBD2. This TCR derives from a human donor with chronic lymphocytic leukemia. The CDR3 loop is CASSLPSRLAGITDTQYF. CDR3 sequence (DNA): TGTGCCAGCAGCTTACCGAGTCGACTAGCGGGGATCACAGATACGCAGTATTTT.